This T cell receptor (beta chain) was captured by sequencing in a study of CD8 T cells in ankylosing spondylitis. About this clonotype: The antigen is unknown.

Deletions cut 6 bases from V and 1 base from J, with 6 bases between. CDR3 length: 12 amino acids. TCRdb independently ran MiXCR on the 5' RACE reads; one entry per CDR3 protein. The sample carries about 33,000 distinct CDR3 sequences, more than 13% recorded once. Study results and limitations: As reported, disease-linked clones showed significant enrichment in matched ankylosing spondylitis synovial fluid. One TCR beta motif, made up of eight highly homologous variants, appeared characteristic of ankylosing spondylitis blood. Disease-associated clones were CD8+ and fairly uncommon in peripheral blood.

The rearrangement joins TRBV23-1 to TRBJ1-1; D remains ambiguous. TRBV23-1 is recorded as an ORF, its role being uncertain. This clonotype was obtained from a male donor with ankylosing spondylitis or in good health (not recorded which). The sequenced sample was blood. The DNA of the CDR3 is TGCGCCAGCAGAAAGGCGAACACTGAAGCTTTCTTT. Translated, it gives CASRKANTEAFF.